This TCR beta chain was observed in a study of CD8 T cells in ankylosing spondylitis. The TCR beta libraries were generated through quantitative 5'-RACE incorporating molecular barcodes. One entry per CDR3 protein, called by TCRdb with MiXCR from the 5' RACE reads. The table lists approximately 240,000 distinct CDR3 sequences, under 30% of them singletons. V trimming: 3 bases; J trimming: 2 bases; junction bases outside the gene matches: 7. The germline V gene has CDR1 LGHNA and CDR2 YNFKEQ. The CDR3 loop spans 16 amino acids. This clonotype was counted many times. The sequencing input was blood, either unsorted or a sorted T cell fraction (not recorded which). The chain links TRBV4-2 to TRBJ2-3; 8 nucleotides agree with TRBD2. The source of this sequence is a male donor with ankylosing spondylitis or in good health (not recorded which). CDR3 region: CASSQNTGGATDTQYF. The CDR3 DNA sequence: TGTGCCAGCAGCCAGAACACGGGGGGGGCCACAGATACGCAGTATTTT.